The sequence of this T cell receptor (beta chain) was determined in a study of cytomegalovirus exposure and HLA in healthy donors. Overall study: The same platform as the roughly 630 first-cohort repertoires was used for the 120 validation repertoires, a later analysis reported. Study-level points and caveats: Subsequent analysis showed first-cohort TCR clusters tending to co-occur in some 120 validation repertoires.

Some clones are missing from TCRdb's copy, which holds only in-frame ones; the method was immunoSEQ multiplex PCR. The sample yields approximately 240,000 clones, about 90% seen once. For this clone: Its cognate antigen is unknown.

The CDR3 sequence is 17 residues long. Germline CDR1 is GTSNPN and CDR2 is SVGIG (reference sequence). Trimming cost V 0 bases and J 2 bases; bases outside gene matches: 10. The chain has TRBV30 and TRBJ2-7, with TRBD2 matching over 10 bases. The clonotype originates from a woman between 18 and 29 years old in good health and CMV-seronegative. Specimen: PBMCs. The CDR3 region has the DNA TGTGCCTGGAGTGTAGGGTTGGGGACTAGCGTTGCCTACGAGCAGTACTTC. Encoded protein: CAWSVGLGTSVAYEQYF.